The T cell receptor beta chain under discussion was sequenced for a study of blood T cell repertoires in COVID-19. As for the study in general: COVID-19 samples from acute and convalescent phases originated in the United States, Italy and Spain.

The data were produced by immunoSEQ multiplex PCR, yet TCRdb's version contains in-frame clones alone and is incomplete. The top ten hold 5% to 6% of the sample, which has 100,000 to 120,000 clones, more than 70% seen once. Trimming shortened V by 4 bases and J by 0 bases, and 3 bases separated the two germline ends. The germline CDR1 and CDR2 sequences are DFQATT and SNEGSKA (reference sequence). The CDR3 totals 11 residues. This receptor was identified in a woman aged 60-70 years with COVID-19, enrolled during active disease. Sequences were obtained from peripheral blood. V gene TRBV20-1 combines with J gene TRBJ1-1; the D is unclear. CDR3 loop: CSATVNTEAFF. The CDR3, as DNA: TGCAGTGCTACTGTGAACACTGAAGCTTTCTTT.